One and the same sample provided the 19 T cell receptor beta chains below, sequenced in a study of blood T cell repertoires in COVID-19. Sequenced by immunoSEQ multiplex PCR; TCRdb stores in-frame clones only, minus some. In the table there are roughly 150,000 clones, around 80% of which are singletons. Sequenced sample: peripheral blood. The receptors derive from a woman aged 50 to 65 in a cohort sampled during active or convalescent COVID-19.

This sequence joins TRBV5-1 and TRBJ1-2; tentative D call: TRBD1 (5 bases). Germline CDR1 SGHRS, CDR2 YFSETQ. V lost 5 bases, J lost 2 bases, and 10 bases lay in between. CDR3 length equals 13 residues. The CDR3 sequence: CASRPDSNYGYTF. CDR3 DNA sequence: TGCGCCAGCAGACCAGACAGCAACTATGGCTACACCTTC.

The sample holds one count of this clone. The V gene is TRBV2, the J gene TRBJ2-3; the match to TRBD1 covers 9 bases. Germline V gene sequence: CDR1 SNHLY, CDR2 FYNNEI. The CDR3 consists of 15 residues. Trimming took 5 bases from V and 3 from J; bases not matched to a gene: 6. The chain's CDR3 is CASSTAGQGTDTQYF. Written as DNA, the CDR3 is TGTGCCAGCAGTACCGCGGGACAGGGAACAGATACGCAGTATTTT.

This chain connects TRBV11-2 to TRBJ1-5, with D hard to call. The CDR3 has 13 residues. Germline V gene data show CDR1 as SGHAT and CDR2 as FQNNGV. Trimming removed 1 base from V and 5 bases from J, with 6 bases in between. CDR3 amino acids: CASSLGVHQPQHF. The CDR3 coding sequence is TGTGCCAGCAGCTTAGGCGTACATCAGCCCCAGCATTTT.

This clone appeared a single time. The chain carries TRBV10-1 and TRBJ2-1, with TRBD1 as a possible D gene (5 bases). Germline lookup yields CDR1 WNHNN and CDR2 SYGVQD (reference sequence). Deletions cut 3 bases from V and 3 bases from J, with 6 bases between. This CDR3 has 13 residues. CDR3 loop: CASSEDSYNEQFF. CDR3 coding DNA: TGCGCCAGCAGTGAAGACAGCTACAATGAGCAGTTCTTC.

The rearrangement joins TRBV21-1 to TRBJ2-7; the D call of TRBD1 is as the table states it, not checked on the DNA. TRBV21-1 is described as a pseudogene. CDR3 length equals 18 residues. The CDR3 sequence: CASSKLDRLIPSSYEQYF. For the CDR3, the DNA is TGTGCCAGCAGCAAGTTGGACAGGTTAATCCCGAGCTCCTACGAGCAGTACTTC.

The CDR3 sequence: CASTPQGARNSPLHF. The CDR3 nucleotides are TGTGCCAGCACCCCACAGGGGGCAAGGAATTCACCCCTCCACTTT. This chain joins TRBV6-5 and TRBJ1-6; TRBD1 aligns across 9 bases. V shed 7 bases, J shed 7 bases, and the junction held 8 bases outside the gene matches. CDR3 length: 15 amino acids. CDR1 is MNHEY, CDR2 SVGAGI, per germline.

The chain is built from TRBV27 and TRBJ2-7; 10 nucleotides line up with TRBD2. The ends lost 6 bases at V and 2 bases at J; junction bases unmatched: 4. Per the germline V gene, CDR1 is MNHEY and CDR2 is SMNVEV (reference sequence). The CDR3 has 14 amino acids. CDR3: CASRRLAGPYEQYF. As DNA, the CDR3 is TGTGCCAGCAGGAGACTAGCGGGCCCCTACGAGCAGTACTTC.

This clone was counted between two and nine times. The CDR3 here is CASSQRGSSLSAYNEQFF. The CDR3 DNA reads TGTGCCAGCAGCCAACGGGGATCGTCTCTCTCGGCCTACAATGAGCAGTTCTTC. J is TRBJ2-1 and V is TRBV3-1 (or the pseudogene TRBV3-2); D might be TRBD2 (5 bases). The CDR3 runs to 18 residues. V was shortened by 2 bases and J by 2 bases, with 19 bases between the two germline ends. From germline, CDR1 is LGHDT and CDR2 YNNKEL (reference sequence).

There are a few counts of this clone. V usage is TRBV18 and J usage is TRBJ1-1; D is possibly TRBD1 (5 bases). Germline lookup yields CDR1 KGHSH and CDR2 LQKENI. V lost 4 bases to trimming and J lost 3 bases, with 9 bases between them. The CDR3 covers 13 residues. The CDR3 here is CASSLQDYTEAFF. CDR3 nucleotides: TGTGCCAGCTCACTACAGGATTACACTGAAGCTTTCTTT.

This sequence joins TRBV12-1 and TRBJ2-1; the listed D gene, TRBD2, was not tested against the DNA. TRBV12-1 is a documented pseudogene. The CDR3 runs to 12 residues. Here the CDR3 DNA reads TGTGCCAGCAGCAGCGGCGGCAATGAGCAGTTCTTC. Protein product: CASSSGGNEQFF.

The chain has TRBV6-5 and TRBJ2-6, with TRBD2 identical over 10 bases. The length of the CDR3 is 15 residues. Germline V gives CDR1 MNHEY, CDR2 SVGAGI. V trimming: 8 bases; J trimming: 0 bases; junction bases outside the gene matches: 1. The CDR3 region is CASASGGSGANVLTF. The CDR3 DNA sequence: TGTGCCAGCGCTAGCGGGGGCTCTGGGGCCAACGTCCTGACTTTC.

This clone appeared once. The gene calls are TRBV5-1 and TRBJ1-4, with a possible D match to TRBD1 (5 bases). The V end was cut by 0 bases, the J end by 8 bases, with 14 bases between. Germline assignment: CDR1 SGHRS and CDR2 YFSETQ. CDR3 size: 15 residues. CDR3 sequence (DNA): TGCGCCAGCAGCTTGGTTCAGGGCAGGAACGAAAAACTGTTTTTT. Its translation is CASSLVQGRNEKLFF.

V is TRBV5-4 and J is TRBJ2-3, with 7 bases aligning to TRBD2. This CDR3 comprises 15 residues. CDR1 is SGHNT and CDR2 is YYREEE in the germline V gene (reference sequence). The trim removed 4 bases at V and 2 bases at J, leaving 7 bases unmatched. The CDR3 reads CASSLRDYNTDTQYF. The CDR3 bases are TGTGCCAGCAGCCTACGGGACTACAACACAGATACGCAGTATTTT. Supplemented by reference TRBV5-4 and TRBJ2-3, the full variable domain reads ETGVTQSPTHLIKTRGQQVTLRCSSQSGHNTVSWYQQALGQGPQFIFQYYREEENGRGNFPPRFSGLQFPNYSSELNVNALELDDSALYLCASSLRDYNTDTQYFGPGTRLTVL.

The chain joins TRBV6-5 to TRBJ1-6, with 9 bases fitting TRBD1. This CDR3 region has 15 residues. The J segment lost 9 bases and the V segment lost 5 bases, leaving 8 bases of the junction unmatched. Germline assignment: CDR1 MNHEY and CDR2 SVGAGI. The DNA for the CDR3 is TGTGCCAGCAGTAGGGGGGGACAGGGAGGTTCACCCCTCCACTTT. Amino acids: CASSRGGQGGSPLHF.

Only one count was recorded for this clone. This chain links TRBV18 with TRBJ1-6, with 8 bases matching TRBD1. The germline gives CDR1 KGHSH, CDR2 LQKENI. V was pared by 6 bases and J by 5 bases, with 9 bases of the junction left unmatched. This CDR3 spans 16 amino acids. DNA for the CDR3: TGTGCCAGCTCCGTATTTCAGGGACAGGATAATTCACCCCTCCACTTT. Translating it yields CASSVFQGQDNSPLHF. Full variable domain (rest looked up from reference TRBV18 and TRBJ1-6): NAGVMQNPRHLVRRRGQEARLRCSPMKGHSHVYWYRQLPEEGLKFMVYLQKENIIDESGMPKERFSAEFPKEGPSILRIQQVVRGDSAAYFCASSVFQGQDNSPLHFGNGTRLTVT.

The genes are TRBV15 and TRBJ1-5, with a possible D match to TRBD1 (5 bases). The CDR3 is made up of 16 amino acids. The germline CDR1 and CDR2 sequences are LNHNV and YYDKDF (reference sequence). Trimming shortened V by 1 base and J by 0 bases, and 10 bases separated the two germline ends. CDR3 DNA: TGTGCCACCAGCAGAGGGGGCGTGAATAGCAATCAGCCCCAGCATTTT. It specifies CATSRGGVNSNQPQHF.

In its sample, this clone was seen once. The gene calls are TRBV9 and TRBJ2-3; 14 bases fit TRBD2. Germline values: CDR1 SGDLS, CDR2 YYNGEE. The V segment lost 3 bases and the J segment 2 bases; nucleotides outside the gene matches: 11. This CDR3 is 19 amino acids long. The CDR3 sequence is CASSEELRTSGGTTDTQYF. DNA of the CDR3: TGTGCCAGCAGCGAAGAGTTACGGACTAGCGGGGGGACCACAGATACGCAGTATTTT. The full variable domain, in which reference TRBV9 and TRBJ2-3 provide the parts outside the CDR3, is DSGVTQTPKHLITATGQRVTLRCSPRSGDLSVYWYQQSLDQGLQFLIQYYNGEERAKGNILERFSAQQFPDLHSELNLSSLELGDSALYFCASSEELRTSGGTTDTQYFGPGTRLTVL.

This rearrangement joins TRBV5-1 to TRBJ1-2, with no clear D. CDR3 length: 13 residues. Germline V gives CDR1 SGHRS, CDR2 YFSETQ. V was clipped by 0 bases and J by 4 bases, with 7 bases between them. The CDR3 region is CASSLESSYGYTF. The DNA for the CDR3 is TGCGCCAGCAGCTTGGAAAGCTCCTATGGCTACACCTTC.

This clone was detected only once. This chain links TRBV9 with TRBJ1-6; 11 bases fit TRBD1. The trim removed 0 bases at V and 9 bases at J, leaving 8 bases unmatched. Germline lookup yields CDR1 SGDLS and CDR2 YYNGEE. The length of the CDR3 is 17 residues. The CDR3 is CASSVGVEGQGGSPLHF. The CDR3 region has the DNA TGTGCCAGCAGCGTAGGGGTGGAGGGACAGGGGGGTTCACCCCTCCACTTT.